A single T cell receptor beta chain is shown here with its context. Its specific antigen is unknown. The input lacks base qualities; no much larger clone sits a single base away. Peripheral blood and lesional scalp punch biopsies were obtained from patients with alopecia areata. PBMCs were isolated by density centrifugation and stained for CD3, CD4 and CD8, after which CD4+ and CD8+ T cells were sorted on a FACSAria. The untreated alopecia areata patients were recruited through a multicenter biomarker study. For roughly 5 biomarker-study patients, blood CD8+ T cells were further sorted into NKG2D-low and NKG2D-high fractions. The sample originates from a study of CD8+ T cells in alopecia areata (dated by TCRdb to 2017 to 2018). For the wider study: To study T cell clonal expansion in alopecia areata, the researchers applied high-throughput TCRbeta sequencing to both the C3H/HeJ mouse model and human patients. Scalp tissue and sorted CD4+ and CD8+ peripheral blood T cells from patchy and totalis/universalis alopecia areata patients and from healthy controls were covered by human TCRbeta sequencing. Clonality in the scalp was compared among normal scalp (n=4), patchy alopecia areata scalp (n=8), and alopecia totalis/universalis scalp (n=8). RNA came from the PAXgene miRNA kit for fixed scalp, the miRNeasy kit for PBMCs, and the RNeasy kit for mouse skin. TCRbeta CDR3 regions were amplified by immunoSEQ multiplex PCR with 35 Vbeta forward and 13 Jbeta reverse primers. Study-wide conclusions, independent of this receptor: Compared with normal scalp, lesional scalp had higher clonality and more expanded CD8+ clones, particularly in alopecia totalis/universalis, a pattern that suggests antigenic drive. Shared TCR sequences between patients were less evident than in mice, which may be partly attributable to HLA diversity in the patient population. Unlike mouse skin, which is dominated by gammadelta T cells, normal human skin has resident alphabeta T cells that are also sequenced, and this complicates analysis of the scalp TCR repertoire.

Library preparation employed the immunoSEQ multiplex PCR assay. For TCR sequencing, RNA was extracted from every sample and reverse transcribed into cDNA to serve as template. SuperScript III was used to make first-strand cDNA, primed with a 2:1 mix of oligo-dT and random hexamers. A synthetic immune receptor repertoire was used to measure amplification bias, and any remaining bias was corrected computationally. Processing in the source paper ran as follows. Raw reads were preprocessed to remove errors, and CDR3 was defined according to IMGT conventions as the region from the conserved cysteine to phenylalanine. Clonality was computed as 1 minus the Shannon entropy, with the entropy normalized by log2 of the number of productive unique TCRs. Whether each scalp clone was CD4 or CD8 was inferred by checking scalp TCRbeta sequences against the CD4 and CD8 repertoires from sorted blood. TCRdb carries this immuneACCESS record with in-frame sequences only. Its versions omit some clonotypes, under half of them owing to an unresolved V gene in the studies checked, with the rest unexplained. Clonal size and the V and J genes are those of that table, whereas D and trimming came from the DNA. Recorded for this sample are about 110,000 clones; approximately 61% of them occurred a single time. Of the sample, 20% to 30% is held by the ten largest clones.

The CDR3 spans 15 residues, from the cysteine through the phenylalanine. Kept here is only the CDR3 DNA, which spans 45 bases and is read in frame from base 1. V is cut back by 0 bases and J by 4 bases, with 7 bases in the junction unmatched. In the germline V gene, CDR1 corresponds to SQVTM and CDR2 to ANQGSEA. Sequencing was carried out using NKG2D-low CD8+ T cells sorted from blood. Reading the label with the study, this specimen's cell subset or site is: sorted CD8+ NKG2D-low blood T cells. This clonotype was sampled from a human donor with alopecia areata. This chain joins TRBV29-1 to TRBJ1-2, with 8 bases matching TRBD1. The bases read TGCAGCGTTGAAGATCCCAGGGGGCAGAGCTATGGCTACACCTTC. This codes for CSVEDPRGQSYGYTF. With all but the CDR3 taken from the reference TRBV29-1 and TRBJ1-2 genes, the full variable domain is: SAVISQKPSRDICQRGTSLTIQCQVDSQVTMMFWYRQQPGQSLTLIATANQGSEATYESGFVIDKFPISRPNLTFSTLTVSNMSPEDSSIYLCSVEDPRGQSYGYTFGSGTRLTVV.